The 20 T cell receptor beta chains listed next were all sequenced from one sample in a study of blood T cells in healthy people across ages. Then a second PCR, running about 6 to 12 cycles, was carried out with a sample-barcoded 5' primer and a J-beta primer mix. TCRdb fed the 5' RACE reads into MiXCR, producing one record per CDR3 protein. The sample records about 760,000 distinct CDR3 sequences, roughly 25% being singletons. These same records also appear under a second study, on T cells of mothers and their children.

The sample taken for sequencing was blood. These receptors originate from a boy younger than 18 in good health.

The genes are TRBV11-1 and TRBJ2-4, with a tentative D call TRBD2 (5 bases). Germline V lookup: CDR1 SGHAT, CDR2 FQDESV (reference sequence). The CDR3 contains 11 residues. The V end lost 6 bases, the J end lost 9 bases, and 9 bases lay between the germline ends. The CDR3 bases are TGTGCCAGCAGGGCAGGAGGCATTCAGTACTTC. Translation: CASRAGGIQYF.

The chain uses TRBV20-1 and TRBJ2-1; 10 bases fit TRBD2. The CDR3 runs 14 residues. V lost 6 bases to trimming and J lost 0 bases; unmatched junction nucleotides: 2. Germline V gene data show CDR1 as DFQATT and CDR2 as SNEGSKA (reference sequence). CDR3 nucleotide sequence: TGCAGTGCGAGGACTAGCGGCTCCTACAATGAGCAGTTCTTC. Residues: CSARTSGSYNEQFF.

The V and J genes are TRBV6-5 and TRBJ1-2; D possibly corresponds to TRBD1 (5 bases). CDR1 MNHEY and CDR2 SVGAGI come from the germline V gene. The CDR3 is 14 residues long. The ends were cut back, 6 bases at V and 0 bases at J, with 11 bases in the middle. The CDR3 nucleotides are TGTGCCAGCAGCTCCGGGACCTCTAACTATGGCTACACCTTC. Translated: CASSSGTSNYGYTF.

This chain uses TRBV28 with TRBJ2-7; D is ambiguous. V lost 5 bases, J lost 2 bases, and 10 bases lay in between. The CDR3 totals 13 residues. Germline-derived CDR1 and CDR2 are MDHEN and SYDVKM. CDR3 region: CASSLWVAYEQYF. The CDR3 DNA reads TGTGCCAGCAGTCTCTGGGTAGCCTACGAGCAGTACTTC.

The chain carries TRBV28 and TRBJ2-7; D might be TRBD2 (6 bases). Trimming stripped 9 bases from V and 7 bases from J, with 13 bases between. Germline CDR1 MDHEN, CDR2 SYDVKM. The CDR3 contains 11 residues. The CDR3 is CASRGGSEQYF. CDR3 DNA sequence: TGTGCCAGTAGGGGAGGCTCAGAGCAGTACTTC.

The chain employs TRBV4-1 and TRBJ2-1, with 9 bases matching TRBD2. CDR3 length: 17 residues. With 0 bases clipped from V and 2 bases from J, the junction kept 5 bases outside the gene matches. The V gene's germline CDR1 is MGHRA and CDR2 YSYEKL. The CDR3 DNA follows: TGCGCCAGCAGCCAAGATCTAGTAGCGGGAGCCTACAATGAGCAGTTCTTC. Translation: CASSQDLVAGAYNEQFF.

The J gene is TRBJ2-5, the V gene TRBV29-1; no reliable D call. The J call is uncertain, as TRBJ2-1 better fits the DNA end. CDR3 length: 12 amino acids. Germline assignment: CDR1 SQVTM and CDR2 ANQGSEA. CDR3 in DNA: TGCAGCGGTATTAGCCGCTACAATGAGCAGTTCTTC. It specifies CSGISRYNEQFF.

Concerning this clonotype itself: At one boundary the junction diverges from the germline segment, which might be a read error. The rearrangement links TRBV7-3 to TRBJ2-7, with a weak D call TRBD2 (5 bases). Germline CDR1 and CDR2: SGHTA and FQGTGA. This CDR3 is built from 15 residues. CDR3 nucleotide sequence: TGTGCCTGCAGCTTAAGGCCGACGGAGGTGGGCGAGCAGTACTTC. Protein product: CACSLRPTEVGEQYF.

The V call is TRBV29-1, the J call TRBJ1-1; TRBD1 agrees at 8 bases. This CDR3 comprises 15 residues. CDR1 and CDR2 (germline): SQVTM, ANQGSEA. The junction had 7 bases not matched to a gene; V was cut back by 4 bases and J by 0 bases. This chain's CDR3 is CSVAGDRTVNTEAFF. The CDR3 DNA sequence: TGCAGCGTTGCAGGGGACAGGACAGTGAACACTGAAGCTTTCTTT.

The chain combines TRBV2 with TRBJ2-7, with no clear D. Germline-derived CDR1 and CDR2 are SNHLY and FYNNEI. Trimming took off 0 bases at V and 4 bases at J, with 10 bases between the two ends. There are 14 residues in the CDR3. The CDR3: CASSEATGWYEQYF. In nucleotides, the CDR3 is TGTGCCAGCAGTGAAGCGACGGGTTGGTACGAGCAGTACTTC.

This clonotype has a handful of counts. The chain links TRBV3-1 to TRBJ2-1, with a tentative D call TRBD1 (6 bases). The length of the CDR3 is 15 residues. V was shortened by 0 bases and J by 5 bases, with 11 bases between the two germline ends. The V gene's germline CDR1 is LGHDT and CDR2 YNNKEL (reference sequence). The CDR3 sequence: CASSQDTGWDNEQFF. CDR3 in DNA: TGTGCCAGCAGCCAAGATACAGGGTGGGACAATGAGCAGTTCTTC.

V gene TRBV29-1 combines with J gene TRBJ2-5, with 7 nucleotides matching TRBD2. The J call may be faulty, since TRBJ2-7 better matches the DNA end. The CDR3 is made up of 15 amino acids. Germline lookup yields CDR1 SQVTM and CDR2 ANQGSEA. The CDR3 region has the DNA TGCAGCGTCGCTATACTAGCGCGGCGACACTACGAGCAGTACTTC. Translating it yields CSVAILARRHYEQYF.

This clonotype was detected a few times. The CDR3 nucleotides read TGTGCCAGCAGTTACTCTTCAGTTCGGGGGTTGGAGACCCAGTACTTC. This encodes CASSYSSVRGLETQYF. The chain links TRBV6-5 to TRBJ2-5; tentatively, D is TRBD2 (6 bases). The CDR3 is 16 residues long. Looked up from germline, CDR1 is MNHEY and CDR2 is SVGAGI. Trimming cost V 0 bases and J 5 bases, with 16 bases left between them.

V is TRBV6-1 and J is TRBJ2-1; TRBD2 might be the D (6 bases). From germline, CDR1 is MNHNS and CDR2 SASEGT. V lost 6 bases, J lost 0 bases, and 15 bases lay in between. This CDR3 has 16 amino acids. The DNA of the CDR3 is TGTGCCAGCAGAACCGGAGGGTATAGCTCCTACAATGAGCAGTTCTTC. It yields the protein CASRTGGYSSYNEQFF.

V gene TRBV28 combines with J gene TRBJ2-7, with D possibly being TRBD1 (5 bases). The CDR3 contains 14 residues. V was clipped by 7 bases and J by 5 bases, with 18 bases between them. The V gene's germline CDR1 is MDHEN and CDR2 SYDVKM. The CDR3 sequence: CASTKRAGSNEQYF. The CDR3 DNA reads TGTGCCAGCACAAAAAGGGCAGGGTCTAACGAGCAGTACTTC.

This clonotype was counted only a few times. The chain recombines TRBV5-5 with TRBJ1-4; tentatively, D is TRBD1 (5 bases). CDR1 and CDR2 (germline): SGHKS, YYEKEE (reference sequence). The CDR3 covers 15 residues. V was shortened by 0 bases and J by 7 bases, with 13 bases between the two germline ends. The CDR3 region has the DNA TGTGCCAGCAGCTTGGGTGGGGGGGTCGGTGAAAAACTGTTTTTT. This sequence encodes CASSLGGGVGEKLFF.

The chain carries TRBV7-9 and TRBJ1-2; 7 bases fit TRBD1. V trimming: 7 bases; J trimming: 4 bases; junction bases outside the gene matches: 15. Germline CDR1 SEHNR, CDR2 FQNEAQ (reference sequence). The CDR3 sequence is 16 residues long. CDR3 in amino acids: CASTSSGDRRLYGYTF. The CDR3, as DNA: TGTGCCAGCACCTCATCGGGGGACAGACGTCTCTATGGCTACACCTTC.

The chain carries TRBV4-3 and TRBJ2-5; D is perhaps TRBD1 (6 bases). The J call is uncertain, as TRBJ2-7 better fits the DNA end. The CDR3 runs 15 residues. Germline loops: CDR1 LGHNA, CDR2 YSLEER. The chain's CDR3 is CASSQGTVSSYEQYF. DNA of the CDR3: TGCGCCAGCAGCCAAGGGACAGTATCTTCCTACGAGCAGTACTTC.

The chain carries TRBV7-3 and TRBJ2-1, with TRBD2 matching over 8 bases. The ends lost 2 bases at V and 6 bases at J; junction bases unmatched: 9. This CDR3 region has 16 residues. Looked up from germline, CDR1 is SGHTA and CDR2 is FQGTGA. In DNA, the CDR3 is TGTGCCAGCAGCTTAGGTCCGTTAGCGGGGCCCAATGAGCAGTTCTTC. Protein sequence: CASSLGPLAGPNEQFF.

The CDR3 DNA sequence: TGTGCCAGCAGCTCCCGAGGAGCGGGAGAGGAACTTTACGATGAGCAGTTCTTC. Translated: CASSSRGAGEELYDEQFF. The chain joins TRBV7-6 to TRBJ2-5; TRBD2 agrees at 8 bases. The end of the DNA aligns better with TRBJ2-1, so the J call may be wrong. Germline CDR1 SGHVS, CDR2 FNYEAQ. The CDR3 totals 18 residues.